One sample yielded the 3 T cell receptor beta chains listed below, sequenced in a study. TCRdb reprocessed the RT-PCR reads via MiXCR and lists one record per CDR3 protein. The sample lists 650,000 to 800,000 distinct CDR3 sequences, 14% occurring once. The sample consisted of memory CD4+ T cells from blood. These receptors were collected from a female donor in good health, serving as a healthy control.

In its sample, this clonotype was seen once. V usage is TRBV5-1 and J usage is TRBJ2-3; D perhaps matches TRBD2 (6 bases). The CDR3 length is 14 residues. Germline-derived CDR1 and CDR2 are SGHRS and YFSETQ. Trimming stripped 0 bases from V and 5 bases from J, with 10 bases between. The DNA for the CDR3 is TGCGCCAGCAGCTTGGGGCTAGCGTTAGATACGCAGTATTTT. Translated: CASSLGLALDTQYF.

This chain uses TRBV9 with TRBJ2-7, with unresolved D. CDR3 length equals 16 residues. The V gene's germline CDR1 is SGDLS and CDR2 YYNGEE. The V end was cut by 0 bases, the J end by 7 bases, with 20 bases between. CDR3 bases: TGTGCCAGCAGCGTAGGTGCCCAGAAGGCCTTCCGGGAGCAGTACTTC. This codes for CASSVGAQKAFREQYF.

This clonotype appeared many times. This chain joins TRBV6-5 and TRBJ1-5; 9 nucleotides match TRBD1. The CDR3 loop spans 17 amino acids. Germline V gene data show CDR1 as MNHEY and CDR2 as SVGAGI. With 5 bases clipped from V and 0 bases from J, the junction kept 8 bases outside the gene matches. The CDR3 here is CASSPTGGTFSNQPQHF. The DNA of the CDR3 is TGTGCCAGCAGTCCGACAGGGGGGACTTTTAGCAATCAGCCCCAGCATTTT.